The 4 T cell receptor beta chains listed next were all sequenced from one sample in a study of Graves' ophthalmopathy and Graves' hyperthyroidism. Amplification of TCR beta CDR3 regions used RNA transcripts. Second-round multiplex PCR followed a first-round RT-PCR using HTBI primers. TCRdb fed the multiplex PCR reads into MiXCR, producing one record per CDR3 protein. The sample yields 450,000 to 600,000 distinct CDR3 sequences, less than 45% seen once. Input material: peripheral blood or thyroid tissue (not recorded which). All receptors come from an adult man with Graves' hyperthyroidism.

This sequence joins TRBV10-3 and TRBJ2-7; D is perhaps TRBD1 (6 bases). Germline V gene sequence: CDR1 ENHRY, CDR2 SYGVKD. Trimming stripped 10 bases from V and 0 bases from J, with 19 bases between. The CDR3 is 15 amino acids. Here the CDR3 DNA reads TGTGCCAGCAGCGCCCCCCGGGACATCTCCTACGAGCAGTACTTC. Encoded protein: CASSAPRDISYEQYF.

In this sample, this clonotype turned up many times. This rearrangement joins TRBV2 to TRBJ1-1, with a possible D match to TRBD1 (6 bases). This CDR3 spans 13 amino acids. Trimming took 6 bases from V and 4 from J, leaving 12 bases between them. CDR1 is SNHLY, CDR2 FYNNEI, per germline. The CDR3 loop is CASRGQLSTEAFF. The CDR3 bases are TGTGCCAGCAGAGGACAGCTCTCCACTGAAGCTTTCTTT.

The rearrangement links TRBV2 to TRBJ1-4; 7 bases fit TRBD1. The trim removed 4 bases at V and 2 bases at J, leaving 4 bases unmatched. This CDR3 contains 15 residues. Germline assignment: CDR1 SNHLY and CDR2 FYNNEI. CDR3 sequence reads: CASSVTGDTNEKLFF. The CDR3 DNA is TGTGCCAGCAGTGTAACAGGGGACACTAATGAAAAACTGTTTTTT.

This clonotype was seen at least ten times. This chain links TRBV12-3 or TRBV12-4 with TRBJ1-6; maybe TRBD1 (5 bases). This CDR3 spans 15 amino acids. The germline V and J ends were trimmed by 1 base and 7 bases, with 11 bases remaining between them. The DNA of the CDR3 is TGTGCCAGCAGTTTAGAGTGGCAGGGAAATTCACCCCTCCACTTT. It translates to CASSLEWQGNSPLHF.